Shown below are 2 T cell receptor beta chains from a single sample sequenced in a study of cytomegalovirus exposure and HLA in healthy donors (TCRdb year 2017). Library preparation used the immunoSEQ multiplex PCR assay. For the multiplex PCR, a mixture combining 60 forward primers for TCR Vbeta segments and 13 reverse primers for TCR Jbeta segments was used. Held by TCRdb, this immuneACCESS table contains in-frame sequences only and omits some clones. Under half of the omission traces to an unresolved V gene where checked; the cause of the rest is unknown. In all, the sample holds about 110,000 clones, and 65% to 85% of those were seen once. Clones ranked in the top ten supply 2% to 2.5% of the sample. Sequencing was carried out using PBMCs. The source of these receptors is a man aged 25 to 40 in good health and CMV-seronegative.

V and J are TRBV15 and TRBJ2-3; 10 positions agree with TRBD2. V was clipped by 5 bases and J by 5 bases; unmatched bases: 13. This CDR3 spans 17 amino acids. Germline values: CDR1 LNHNV, CDR2 YYDKDF (reference sequence). In nucleotides, the CDR3 is TGTGCCACCAGCCCCCACCATCAGCTAGCGGGAGTAGATACGCAGTATTTT. Protein product: CATSPHHQLAGVDTQYF.

The J gene is TRBJ2-3, the V gene TRBV6-4; the match to TRBD2 covers 8 bases. After removal of 2 bases from V and 4 bases from J, the junction contained 5 bases not matched to a gene. CDR1 MRHNA and CDR2 SNTAGT come from the germline V gene. The CDR3 runs to 15 residues. The CDR3 sequence is CASSDGTSPADTQYF. CDR3 DNA: TGTGCCAGCAGTGACGGGACTAGTCCCGCAGATACGCAGTATTTT.